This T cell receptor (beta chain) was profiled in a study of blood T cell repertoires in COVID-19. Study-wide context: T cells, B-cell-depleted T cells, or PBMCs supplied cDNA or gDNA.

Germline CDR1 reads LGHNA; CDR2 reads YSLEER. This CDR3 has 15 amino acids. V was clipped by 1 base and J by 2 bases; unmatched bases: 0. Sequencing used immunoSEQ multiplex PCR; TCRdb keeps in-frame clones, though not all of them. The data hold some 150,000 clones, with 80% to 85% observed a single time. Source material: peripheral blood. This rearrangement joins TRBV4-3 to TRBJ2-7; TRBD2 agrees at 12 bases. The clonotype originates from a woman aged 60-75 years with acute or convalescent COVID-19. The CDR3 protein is CASSQGLAGAYEQYF. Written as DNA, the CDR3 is TGCGCCAGCAGCCAAGGACTAGCGGGAGCCTACGAGCAGTACTTC.